This T cell receptor (beta chain) was sequenced in a study of breast tumors, draining lymph nodes, adjacent tissues. A few counts support this clonotype. This may come from a read error, since a much larger clone is one base off. MiXCR, applied by TCRdb to the multiplex PCR reads, yields one record per CDR3 protein. The sample holds 290,000 or so distinct CDR3 sequences, around 31% seen once. Axillary draining lymph nodes of breast cancer patients supplied the node samples. This receptor was obtained from a female donor with breast cancer. Some clones in this sample may be carry-over from other donors' samples. Sequencing used axillary lymph node tissue.

CDR3 bases: TGTGCCACCAGTGATTCGCCGTGGGACTCTCCGAACCCAGATACGCAGTATTTT. It encodes CATSDSPWDSPNPDTQYF. This rearrangement joins TRBV24-1 to TRBJ2-3, with D perhaps TRBD2 (6 bases). The CDR3 contains 18 residues. Germline V gene data show CDR1 as KGHDR and CDR2 as SFDVKD. V was cut by 2 bases and J by 4 bases, with 21 bases left in between.